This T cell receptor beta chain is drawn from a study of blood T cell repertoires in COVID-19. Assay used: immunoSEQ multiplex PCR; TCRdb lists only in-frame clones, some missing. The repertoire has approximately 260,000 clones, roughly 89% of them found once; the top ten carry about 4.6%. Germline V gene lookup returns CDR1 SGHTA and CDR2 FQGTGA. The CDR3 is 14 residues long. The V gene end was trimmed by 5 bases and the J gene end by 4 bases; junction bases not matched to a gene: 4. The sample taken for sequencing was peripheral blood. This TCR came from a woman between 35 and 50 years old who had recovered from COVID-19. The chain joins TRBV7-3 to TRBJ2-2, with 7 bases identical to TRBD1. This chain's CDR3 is CASSLWDSTGELFF. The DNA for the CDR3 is TGTGCCAGCAGCCTTTGGGACAGCACCGGGGAGCTGTTTTTT.